This TCR beta chain was documented in a study of cytomegalovirus exposure and HLA in healthy donors. Whole-study context: Earlier findings included some 120 million unique TCR beta sequences obtained from roughly 200 million T cells.

The donors gave bone marrow, and they were healthy. Study-wide points: It is likely that the observed cluster of highly shared sequence variants was a sequencing artifact. Most of the TCR beta V segments (in an earlier analysis) were productive either about 87% or about 30% of the time.

In the PCR, 60 Vbeta and 13 Jbeta primers were used. TCRdb's copy holds only in-frame clones and misses some; the assay was immunoSEQ multiplex PCR. The table records some 160,000 clones, around 80% of them present only once. As to this clone: The antigen remains unidentified.

V was shortened by 5 bases and J by 4 bases, with 11 bases between the two germline ends. The germline gives CDR1 PRHDT, CDR2 FYEKMQ (reference sequence). This CDR3 is 13 amino acids long. This receptor was taken from a man aged 35 to 55 in good health and CMV-seronegative. The specimen sequenced was PBMCs. The chain employs TRBV13 and TRBJ1-1, with D possibly matching TRBD1 (6 bases). The CDR3: CASSHRERTEAFF. CDR3 bases: TGTGCCAGCAGCCACAGGGAACGCACTGAAGCTTTCTTT.